This paragraph reports one T cell receptor (beta chain). The antigen is not known. The table came from immunoSEQ multiplex PCR; TCRdb's copy has only in-frame clones and leaves some out. This table has around 500,000 clones, about nine tenths appearing once. The data are from a study of Ad26.COV2.S vaccination and SARS-CoV-2 variants. Study findings and constraints: Possibly, TCR breadth and depth analyses underestimated total T cell responses.

Treatment: roughly 19 received Ad26.COV2.S at low or high dose, single or two shots; 5 received placebo; per-sample allocation not given. Day 63 after the first injection of vaccine or placebo was the sampling time. Per germline, CDR1 SEHNR and CDR2 FQNEAQ (reference sequence). This CDR3 comprises 15 residues. Trimming removed 5 bases from V and 4 bases from J, with 15 bases in between. The TCR originated in a person between 18 and 59 years old who received the Ad26.COV2.S COVID-19 vaccine or a placebo. Sequencing used peripheral blood, obtained in a trial of Ad26.COV2.S vaccine versus placebo. This chain links TRBV7-9 with TRBJ2-1; weak D call: TRBD1 (6 bases). CDR3: CASSPRGEGYNEQFF. The CDR3 DNA reads as TGTGCCAGCAGCCCCAGGGGCGAAGGTTACAATGAGCAGTTCTTC.